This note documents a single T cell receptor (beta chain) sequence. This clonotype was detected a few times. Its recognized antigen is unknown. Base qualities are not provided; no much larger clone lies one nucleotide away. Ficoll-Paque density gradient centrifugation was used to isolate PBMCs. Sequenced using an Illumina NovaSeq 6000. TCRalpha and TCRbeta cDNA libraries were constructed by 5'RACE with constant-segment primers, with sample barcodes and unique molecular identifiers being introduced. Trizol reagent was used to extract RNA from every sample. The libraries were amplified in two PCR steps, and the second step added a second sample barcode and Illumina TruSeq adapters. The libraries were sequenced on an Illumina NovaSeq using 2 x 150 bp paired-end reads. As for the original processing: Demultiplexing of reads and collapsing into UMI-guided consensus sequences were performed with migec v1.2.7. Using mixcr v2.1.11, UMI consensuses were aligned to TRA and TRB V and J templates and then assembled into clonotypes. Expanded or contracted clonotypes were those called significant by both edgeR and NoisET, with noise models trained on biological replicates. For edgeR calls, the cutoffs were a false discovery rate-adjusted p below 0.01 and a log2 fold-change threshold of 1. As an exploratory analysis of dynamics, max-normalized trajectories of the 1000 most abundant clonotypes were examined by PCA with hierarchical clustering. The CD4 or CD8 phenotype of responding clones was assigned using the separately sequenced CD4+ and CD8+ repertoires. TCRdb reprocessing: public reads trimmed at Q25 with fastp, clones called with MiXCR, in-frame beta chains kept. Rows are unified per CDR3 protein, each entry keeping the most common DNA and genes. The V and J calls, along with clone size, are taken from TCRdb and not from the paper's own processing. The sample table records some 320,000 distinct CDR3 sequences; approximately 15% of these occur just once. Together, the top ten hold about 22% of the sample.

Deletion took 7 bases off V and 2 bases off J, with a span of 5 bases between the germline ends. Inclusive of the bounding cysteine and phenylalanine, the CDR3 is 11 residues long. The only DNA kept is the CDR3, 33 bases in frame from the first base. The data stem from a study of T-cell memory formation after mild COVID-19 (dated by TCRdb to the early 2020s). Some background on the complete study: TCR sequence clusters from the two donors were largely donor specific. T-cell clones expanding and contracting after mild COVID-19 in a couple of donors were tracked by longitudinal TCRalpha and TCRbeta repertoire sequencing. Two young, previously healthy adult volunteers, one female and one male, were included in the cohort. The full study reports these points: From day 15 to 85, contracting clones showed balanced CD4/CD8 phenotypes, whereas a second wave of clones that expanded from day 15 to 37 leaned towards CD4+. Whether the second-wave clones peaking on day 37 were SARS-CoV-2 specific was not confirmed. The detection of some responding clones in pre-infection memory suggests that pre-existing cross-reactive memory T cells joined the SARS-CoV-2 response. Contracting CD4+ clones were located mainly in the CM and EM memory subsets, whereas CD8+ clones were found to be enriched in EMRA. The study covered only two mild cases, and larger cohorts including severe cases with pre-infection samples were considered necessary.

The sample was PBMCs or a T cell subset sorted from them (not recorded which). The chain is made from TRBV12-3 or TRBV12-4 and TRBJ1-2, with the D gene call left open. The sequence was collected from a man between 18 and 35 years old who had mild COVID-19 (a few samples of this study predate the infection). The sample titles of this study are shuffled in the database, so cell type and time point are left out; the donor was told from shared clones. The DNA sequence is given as TGTGCCAGCACGAAAAACTATGGCTACACCTTC. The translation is CASTKNYGYTF.